The present T cell receptor beta chain was sequenced within a study of control samples from healthy donors and cancer patients (TCRdb year 2020). Reading from cysteine to phenylalanine, the CDR3 counts 19 amino acids. Only the CDR3 DNA is retained, 57 bases long and in frame from the first base. Reading the germline V gene gives CDR1 SGHVS and CDR2 FQNEAQ. The germline V and J ends show losses of 4 bases and 1 base respectively, and no gene match explains 15 bases of the junction. Libraries were made using the immunoSEQ multiplex PCR assay. TCRdb retrieved this table from immuneACCESS and kept in-frame rearrangements only. Not all clones are present; in checked studies, unresolved V genes account for under half, and no reason is known for the remainder. Recorded for this sample are 46,000 or so clones; about 92% of them occurred a single time. The top ten constitute around 0.8% of the sample. Comment on this clone: The target of this receptor is not known. Per-nucleotide qualities are absent, and no much larger clonotype sits a single base away.

Sequences were obtained from PBMCs. The chain is assembled from TRBV7-8 and TRBJ2-3; 9 nucleotides in the junction match TRBD1. This receptor was taken from a man aged 25-45 years with colorectal cancer. The CDR3 region: CASSYRGTGSGRGTDTQYF. The bases are TGTGCCAGCAGCTACCGGGGGACAGGGTCCGGTCGGGGCACAGATACGCAGTATTTT.